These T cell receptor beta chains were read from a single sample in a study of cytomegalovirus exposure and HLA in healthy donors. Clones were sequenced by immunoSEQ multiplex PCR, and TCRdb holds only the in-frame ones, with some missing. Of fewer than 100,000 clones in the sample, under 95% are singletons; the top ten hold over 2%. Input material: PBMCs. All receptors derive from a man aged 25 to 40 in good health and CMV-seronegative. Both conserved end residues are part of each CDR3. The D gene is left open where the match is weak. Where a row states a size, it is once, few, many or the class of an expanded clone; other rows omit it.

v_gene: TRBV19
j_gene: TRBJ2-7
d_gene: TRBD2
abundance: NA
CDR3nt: TGTGCCAGTAGTATTCAGCTAGCGGTACCAAGTTCCTACGAGCAGTACTTC
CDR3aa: CASSIQLAVPSSYEQYF

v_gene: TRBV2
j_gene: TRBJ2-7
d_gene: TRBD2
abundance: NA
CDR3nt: TGTGCCAGCAGCGCCGGACTAGCCTACGAGCAGTACTTC
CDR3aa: CASSAGLAYEQYF

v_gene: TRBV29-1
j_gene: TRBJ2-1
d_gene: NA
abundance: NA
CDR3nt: TGCAGCGTTTCGGAGACCTACAATGAGCAGTTCTTC
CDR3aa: CSVSETYNEQFF

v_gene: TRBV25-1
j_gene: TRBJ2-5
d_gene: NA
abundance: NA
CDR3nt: TGTGCCAGCAGTGAAGGACTGGGGAGGGAGACCCAGTACTTC
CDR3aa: CASSEGLGRETQYF

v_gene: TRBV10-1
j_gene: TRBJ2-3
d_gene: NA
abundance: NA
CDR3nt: TGCGCCAGCAGACCGGAGAGCACAGATACGCAGTATTTT
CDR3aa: CASRPESTDTQYF

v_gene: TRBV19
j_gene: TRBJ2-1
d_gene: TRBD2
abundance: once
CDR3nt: TGTGCCAGTACGGGACTAGCGGGGGACCCCCCCTACAATGAGCAGTTCTTC
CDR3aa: CASTGLAGDPPYNEQFF

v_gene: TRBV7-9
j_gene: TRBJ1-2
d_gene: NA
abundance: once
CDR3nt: TGTGCCAGCAGCTTAGGAGGGAACTATGGCTACACCTTC
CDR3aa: CASSLGGNYGYTF

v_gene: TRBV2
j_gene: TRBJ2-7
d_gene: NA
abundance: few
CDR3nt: TGTGCCAGCAGTGTGACTCCCTCCTACGAGCAGTACTTC
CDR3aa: CASSVTPSYEQYF

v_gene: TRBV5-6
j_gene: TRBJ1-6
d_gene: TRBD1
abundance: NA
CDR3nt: TGTGCCAGCAGCTTGGGGACAGGGAATTCACCCCTCCACTTT
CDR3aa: CASSLGTGNSPLHF

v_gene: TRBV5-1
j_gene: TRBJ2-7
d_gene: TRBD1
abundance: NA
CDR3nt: TGCGCCAGCAGTCCCCGACAGGGGGTTTCCTACGAGCAGTACTTC
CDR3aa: CASSPRQGVSYEQYF

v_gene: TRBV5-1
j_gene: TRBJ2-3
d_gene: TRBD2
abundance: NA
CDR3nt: TGCGCCAGCAGTAGGACTAGCCCGGACACAGATACGCAGTATTTT
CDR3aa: CASSRTSPDTDTQYF

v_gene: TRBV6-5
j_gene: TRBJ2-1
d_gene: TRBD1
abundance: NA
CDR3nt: TGTGCCAGCAGCCAGGACAGGGTGGGAGAGCAGTTCTTC
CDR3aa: CASSQDRVGEQFF

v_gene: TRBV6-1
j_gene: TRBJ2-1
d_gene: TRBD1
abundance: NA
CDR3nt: TGTGCCAGCAGTGGCTTGACAGGGGGCTACAATGAGCAGTTCTTC
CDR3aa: CASSGLTGGYNEQFF

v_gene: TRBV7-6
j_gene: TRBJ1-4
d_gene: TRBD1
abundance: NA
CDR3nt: TGTGCCAGCACCTCGGGACAGCCTAATGAAAAACTGTTTTTT
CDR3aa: CASTSGQPNEKLFF

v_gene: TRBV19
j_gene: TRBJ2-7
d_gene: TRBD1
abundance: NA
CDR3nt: TGTGCCAGTAGTTCGACAGGGGGCTCGTACGAGCAGTACTTC
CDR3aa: CASSSTGGSYEQYF

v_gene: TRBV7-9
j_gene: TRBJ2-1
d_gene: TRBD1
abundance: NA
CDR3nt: TGTGCCAGCAGCTACCTCTCCGGGACAGCGCGCTCCTACAATGAGCAGTTCTTC
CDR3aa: CASSYLSGTARSYNEQFF

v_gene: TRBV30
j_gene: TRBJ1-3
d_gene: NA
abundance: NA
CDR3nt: TGTGCCTGGAGTAATCCGGGACACCTAGGAAACACCATATATTTT
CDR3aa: CAWSNPGHLGNTIYF

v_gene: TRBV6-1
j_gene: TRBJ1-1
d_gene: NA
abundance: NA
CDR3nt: TGTGCCAGCAGTGAGACAGCAAACACTGAAGCTTTCTTT
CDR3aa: CASSETANTEAFF

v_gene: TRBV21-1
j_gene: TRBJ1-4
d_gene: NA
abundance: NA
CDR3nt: TGTGCCAGCAGCAGACTTGTTTACAAACTGTTTTTT
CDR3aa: CASSRLVYKLFF

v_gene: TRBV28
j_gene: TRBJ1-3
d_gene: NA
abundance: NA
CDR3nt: TGTGCCAGCGTGGGGGGGGACACCATATATTTT
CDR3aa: CASVGGDTIYF

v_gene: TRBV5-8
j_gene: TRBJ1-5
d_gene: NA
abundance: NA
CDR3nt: TGTGCCAGCAGCCCGACAGAGTATAGCAATCAGCCCCAGCATTTT
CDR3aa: CASSPTEYSNQPQHF

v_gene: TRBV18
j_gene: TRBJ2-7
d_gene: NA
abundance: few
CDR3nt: TGTGCCAGCTCACGCGTAGGGGCCGGTGGCTTCTACGAGCAGTACTTC
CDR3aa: CASSRVGAGGFYEQYF

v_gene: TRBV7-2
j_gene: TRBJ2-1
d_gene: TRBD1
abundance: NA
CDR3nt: TGTGCCAGCAGCCACGGGTGGGGACAGGGATACAATGAGCAGTTCTTC
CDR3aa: CASSHGWGQGYNEQFF

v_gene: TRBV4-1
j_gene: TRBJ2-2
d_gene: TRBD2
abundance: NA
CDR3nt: TGCGCCAGCACCCAGGCTAGCGGGAGGGCCGCCGGGGAGCTGTTTTTT
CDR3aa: CASTQASGRAAGELFF

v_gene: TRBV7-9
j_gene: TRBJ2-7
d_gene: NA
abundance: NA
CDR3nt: TGTGCCAGCAGCTTAAGTCAGACATCCTACGAGCAGTACTTC
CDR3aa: CASSLSQTSYEQYF

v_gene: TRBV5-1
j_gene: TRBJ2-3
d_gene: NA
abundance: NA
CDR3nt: TGCGCCAGCAGCACACAGGGGACTAGCACAGATACGCAGTATTTT
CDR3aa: CASSTQGTSTDTQYF

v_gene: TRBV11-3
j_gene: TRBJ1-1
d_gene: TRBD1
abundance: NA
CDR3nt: TGTGCCAGCAGCTACAGGGGTATGAACACTGAAGCTTTCTTT
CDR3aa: CASSYRGMNTEAFF

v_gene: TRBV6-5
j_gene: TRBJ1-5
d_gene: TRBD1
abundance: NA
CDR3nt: TGTGCCAGCAGACAGGGGAATCAGCCCCAGCATTTT
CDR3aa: CASRQGNQPQHF

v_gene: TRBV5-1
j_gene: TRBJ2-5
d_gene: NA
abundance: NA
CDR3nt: TGCGCCAGCAGCGCCTGGACATCCAAAGAGACCCAGTACTTC
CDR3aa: CASSAWTSKETQYF

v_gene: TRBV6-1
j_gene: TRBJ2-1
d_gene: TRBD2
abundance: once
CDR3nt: TGTGCCAGCAGTGAGCCTAGCGGGAGCTCCTACAATGAGCAGTTCTTC
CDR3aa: CASSEPSGSSYNEQFF

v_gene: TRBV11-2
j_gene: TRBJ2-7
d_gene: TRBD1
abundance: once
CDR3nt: TGTGCCAGCCGGGACAGCTCCTACGAGCAGTACTTC
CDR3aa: CASRDSSYEQYF

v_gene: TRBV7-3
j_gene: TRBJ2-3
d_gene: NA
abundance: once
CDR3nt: TGTGCCAGCAGCCCAACCGGTGGAGTGGCAGATACGCAGTATTTT
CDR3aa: CASSPTGGVADTQYF

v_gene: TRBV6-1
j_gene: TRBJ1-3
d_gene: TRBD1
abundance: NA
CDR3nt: TGTGCCAGCAGTGAGGGACAGGGAAACACCATATATTTT
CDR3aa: CASSEGQGNTIYF

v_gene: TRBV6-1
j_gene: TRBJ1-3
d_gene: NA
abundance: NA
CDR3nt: TGTGCCAGCAGGGACAGCTTAAGCTCTGGAAACACCATATATTTT
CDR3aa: CASRDSLSSGNTIYF

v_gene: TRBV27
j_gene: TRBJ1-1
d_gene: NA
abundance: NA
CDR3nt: TGTGCCAGCATCCCCGGGCGGGGTAGGGTGAACACTGAAGCTTTCTTT
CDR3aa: CASIPGRGRVNTEAFF

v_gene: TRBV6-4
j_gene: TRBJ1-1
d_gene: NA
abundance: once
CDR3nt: TGTGCCAGCAGTGTAGAACAGTACACTGAAGCTTTCTTT
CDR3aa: CASSVEQYTEAFF

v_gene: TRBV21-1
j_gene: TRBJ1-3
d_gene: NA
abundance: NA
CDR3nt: TGTGCCAGCAGCAAACTCCCTCGGAGATCTGGAAACACCATATATTTT
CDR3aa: CASSKLPRRSGNTIYF

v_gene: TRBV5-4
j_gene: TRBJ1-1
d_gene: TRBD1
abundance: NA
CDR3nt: TGTGCCAGCGGCGGGACAGGGAGTTTTGAAGCTTTCTTT
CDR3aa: CASGGTGSFEAFF

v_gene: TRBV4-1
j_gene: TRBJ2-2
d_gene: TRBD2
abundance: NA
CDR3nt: TGCGCCAGCAGCCAAGATAATCCTAGCGGGAGGGCCTTTAATACCGGGGAGCTGTTTTTT
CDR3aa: CASSQDNPSGRAFNTGELFF

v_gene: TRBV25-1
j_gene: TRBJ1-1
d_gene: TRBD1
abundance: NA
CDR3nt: TGTGCCAGCAGTGAAGTATCCCAGACAGGGCGGGCTTTCTTT
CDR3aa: CASSEVSQTGRAFF